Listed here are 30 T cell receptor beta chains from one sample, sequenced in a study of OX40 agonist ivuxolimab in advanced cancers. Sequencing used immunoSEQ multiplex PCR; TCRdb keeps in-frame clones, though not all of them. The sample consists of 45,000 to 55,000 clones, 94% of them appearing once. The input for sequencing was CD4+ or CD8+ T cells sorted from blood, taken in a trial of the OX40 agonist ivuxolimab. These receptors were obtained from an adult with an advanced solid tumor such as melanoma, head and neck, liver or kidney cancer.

The CDR3 loop is CASRPGLAGAQETQYF. The CDR3 DNA is TGTGCAAGTCGTCCTGGACTAGCGGGAGCTCAAGAGACCCAGTACTTC. V is TRBV12-2 and J is TRBJ2-5; TRBD2 was called by the table and not checked on the DNA. TRBV12-2 is given as a pseudogene. The CDR3 is 16 residues long.

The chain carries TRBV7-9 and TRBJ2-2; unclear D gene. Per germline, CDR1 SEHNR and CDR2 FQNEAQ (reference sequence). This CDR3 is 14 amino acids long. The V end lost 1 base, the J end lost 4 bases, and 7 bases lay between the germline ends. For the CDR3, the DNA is TGTGCCAGCAGCTTAGTTAGATTCACCGGGGAGCTGTTTTTT. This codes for CASSLVRFTGELFF.

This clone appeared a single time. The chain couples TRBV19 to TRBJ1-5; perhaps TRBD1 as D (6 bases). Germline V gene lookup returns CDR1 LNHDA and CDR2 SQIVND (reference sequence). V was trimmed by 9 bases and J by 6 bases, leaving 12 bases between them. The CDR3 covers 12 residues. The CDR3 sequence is CASQSGVQPQHF. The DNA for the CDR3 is TGTGCCAGCCAGTCAGGGGTTCAGCCCCAGCATTTT.

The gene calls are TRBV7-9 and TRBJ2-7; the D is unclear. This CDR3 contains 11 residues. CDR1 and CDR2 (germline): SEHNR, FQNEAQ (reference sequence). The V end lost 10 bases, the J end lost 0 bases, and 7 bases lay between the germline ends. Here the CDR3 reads CATTNSYEQYF. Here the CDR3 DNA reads TGTGCCACCACAAACTCCTACGAGCAGTACTTC.

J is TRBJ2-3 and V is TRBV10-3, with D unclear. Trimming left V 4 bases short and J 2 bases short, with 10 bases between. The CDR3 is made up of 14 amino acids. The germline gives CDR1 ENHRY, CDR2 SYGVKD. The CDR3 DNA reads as TGTGCCATCAGTGGTGTTGACACCACAGATACGCAGTATTTT. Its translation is CAISGVDTTDTQYF.

This chain's CDR3 is CASSYEGRDTDTQYF. The CDR3 coding sequence is TGTGCCAGCAGTTACGAGGGTAGGGACACAGATACGCAGTATTTT. This sequence joins TRBV6-5 and TRBJ2-3; possibly TRBD2 for D (5 bases). Germline values: CDR1 MNHEY, CDR2 SVGAGI. Trimming took 2 bases from V and 2 from J, leaving 11 bases between them. This CDR3 has 15 residues.

Here the CDR3 reads CASSFRGEETQYF. The CDR3 DNA sequence: TGTGCCAGCAGCTTCCGGGGAGAAGAGACCCAGTACTTC. The gene calls are TRBV7-9 and TRBJ2-5; a possible D gene is TRBD2 (5 bases). The CDR3 runs to 13 residues. The germline gives CDR1 SEHNR, CDR2 FQNEAQ (reference sequence). V lost 3 bases to trimming and J lost 3 bases, with 8 bases between them. Together with reference TRBV7-9 and TRBJ2-5, the CDR3 gives the full variable domain: DTGVSQNPRHKITKRGQNVTFRCDPISEHNRLYWYRQTLGQGPEFLTYFQNEAQLEKSRLLSDRFSAERPKGSFSTLEIQRTEQGDSAMYLCASSFRGEETQYFGPGTRLLVL.

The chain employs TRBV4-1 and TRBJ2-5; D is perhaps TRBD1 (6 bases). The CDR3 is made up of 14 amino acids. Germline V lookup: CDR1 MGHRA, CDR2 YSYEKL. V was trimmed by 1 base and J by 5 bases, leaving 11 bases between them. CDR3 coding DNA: TGCGCCAGCAGCCAAGTCGCTCAGGGGGAGACCCAGTACTTC. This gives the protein CASSQVAQGETQYF.

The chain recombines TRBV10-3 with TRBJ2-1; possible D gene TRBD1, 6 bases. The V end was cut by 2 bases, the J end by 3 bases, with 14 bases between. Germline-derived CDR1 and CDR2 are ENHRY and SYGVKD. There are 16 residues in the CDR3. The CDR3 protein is CAISENEQGGYNEQFF. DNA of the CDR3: TGTGCCATCAGTGAGAATGAACAGGGTGGCTACAATGAGCAGTTCTTC.

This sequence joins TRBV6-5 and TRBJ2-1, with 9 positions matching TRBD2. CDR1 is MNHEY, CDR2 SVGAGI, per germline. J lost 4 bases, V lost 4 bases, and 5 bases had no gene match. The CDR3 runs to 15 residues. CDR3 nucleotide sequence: TGTGCCAGCAGTTCTCTAGCGGGACCTTACAATGAGCAGTTCTTC. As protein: CASSSLAGPYNEQFF.

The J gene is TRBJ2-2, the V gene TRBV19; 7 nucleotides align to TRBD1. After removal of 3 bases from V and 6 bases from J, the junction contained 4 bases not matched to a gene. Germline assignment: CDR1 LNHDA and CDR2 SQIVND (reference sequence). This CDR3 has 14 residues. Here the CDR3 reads CASSMLQGPGELFF. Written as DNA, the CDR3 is TGTGCCAGTAGTATGTTACAGGGGCCCGGGGAGCTGTTTTTT.

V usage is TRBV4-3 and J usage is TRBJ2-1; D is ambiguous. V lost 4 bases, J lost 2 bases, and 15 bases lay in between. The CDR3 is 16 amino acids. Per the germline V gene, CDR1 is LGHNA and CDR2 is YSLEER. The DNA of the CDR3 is TGCGCCAGCAGCCCTTTTGCAAGCGAGACCTACAATGAGCAGTTCTTC. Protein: CASSPFASETYNEQFF.

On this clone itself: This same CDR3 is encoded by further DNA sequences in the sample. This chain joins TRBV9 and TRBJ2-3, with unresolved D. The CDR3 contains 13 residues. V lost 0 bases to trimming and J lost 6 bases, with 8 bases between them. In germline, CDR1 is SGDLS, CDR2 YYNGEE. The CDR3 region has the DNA TGTGCCAGCAGCGTAGAAGGATGGGATACGCAGTATTTT. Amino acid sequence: CASSVEGWDTQYF.

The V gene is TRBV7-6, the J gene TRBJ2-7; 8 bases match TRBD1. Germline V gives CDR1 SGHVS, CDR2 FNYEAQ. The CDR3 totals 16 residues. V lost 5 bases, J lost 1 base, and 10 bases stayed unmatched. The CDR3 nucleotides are TGTGCCAGCAGCCCCGAGACAGGGGAGAAATCCTACGAGCAGTACTTC. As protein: CASSPETGEKSYEQYF.

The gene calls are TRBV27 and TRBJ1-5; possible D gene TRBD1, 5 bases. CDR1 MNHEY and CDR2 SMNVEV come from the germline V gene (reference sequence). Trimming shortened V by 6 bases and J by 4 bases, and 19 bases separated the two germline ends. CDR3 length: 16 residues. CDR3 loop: CASSLNMGGANQPQHF. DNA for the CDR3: TGTGCCAGCAGCTTGAATATGGGGGGAGCAAATCAGCCCCAGCATTTT.

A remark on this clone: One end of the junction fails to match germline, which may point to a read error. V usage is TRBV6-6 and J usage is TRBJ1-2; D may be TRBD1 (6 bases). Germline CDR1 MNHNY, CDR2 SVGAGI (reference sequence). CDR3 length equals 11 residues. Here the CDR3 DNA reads TGTGCCAGCAGTTACTCGAGCGGGGGCTTCTTC. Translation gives CASSYSSGGFF.

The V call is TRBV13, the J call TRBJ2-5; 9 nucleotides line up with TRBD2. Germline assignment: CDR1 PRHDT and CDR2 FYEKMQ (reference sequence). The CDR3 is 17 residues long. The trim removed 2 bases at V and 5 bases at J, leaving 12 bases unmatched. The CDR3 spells CASSLMGAGGPIETQYF. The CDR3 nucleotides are TGTGCCAGCAGCTTAATGGGTGCGGGAGGGCCCATCGAGACCCAGTACTTC.

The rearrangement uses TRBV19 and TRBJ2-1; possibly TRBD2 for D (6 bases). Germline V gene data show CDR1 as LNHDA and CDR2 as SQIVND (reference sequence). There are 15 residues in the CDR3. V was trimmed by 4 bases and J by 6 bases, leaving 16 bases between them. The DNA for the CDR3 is TGTGCCAGTAGTAGGGGGGTCATCGGTGTCAATGAGCAGTTCTTC. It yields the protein CASSRGVIGVNEQFF.

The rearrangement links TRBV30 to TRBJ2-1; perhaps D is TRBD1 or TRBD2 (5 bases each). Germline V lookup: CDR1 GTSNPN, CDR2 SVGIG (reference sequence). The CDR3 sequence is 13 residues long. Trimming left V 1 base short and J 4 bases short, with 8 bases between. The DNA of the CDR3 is TGTGCCTGGAGTGACGGGACGTACAATGAGCAGTTCTTC. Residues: CAWSDGTYNEQFF.

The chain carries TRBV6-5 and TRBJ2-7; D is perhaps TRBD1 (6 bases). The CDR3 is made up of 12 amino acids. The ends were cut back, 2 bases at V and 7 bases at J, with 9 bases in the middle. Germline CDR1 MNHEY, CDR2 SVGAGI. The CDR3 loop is CASSYQGIEQYF. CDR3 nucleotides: TGTGCCAGCAGTTACCAGGGGATTGAGCAGTACTTC.

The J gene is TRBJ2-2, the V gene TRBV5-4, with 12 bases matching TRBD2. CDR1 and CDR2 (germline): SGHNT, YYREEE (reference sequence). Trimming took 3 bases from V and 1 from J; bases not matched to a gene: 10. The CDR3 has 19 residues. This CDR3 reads CASSSTWTSGKMNTGELFF. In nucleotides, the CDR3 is TGTGCCAGCAGCTCGACATGGACTAGCGGGAAAATGAACACCGGGGAGCTGTTTTTT.

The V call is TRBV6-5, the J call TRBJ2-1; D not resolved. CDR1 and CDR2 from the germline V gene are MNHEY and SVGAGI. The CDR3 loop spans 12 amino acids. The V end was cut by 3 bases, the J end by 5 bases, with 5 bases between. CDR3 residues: CASSYGDNEQFF. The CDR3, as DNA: TGTGCCAGCAGTTATGGGGACAATGAGCAGTTCTTC.

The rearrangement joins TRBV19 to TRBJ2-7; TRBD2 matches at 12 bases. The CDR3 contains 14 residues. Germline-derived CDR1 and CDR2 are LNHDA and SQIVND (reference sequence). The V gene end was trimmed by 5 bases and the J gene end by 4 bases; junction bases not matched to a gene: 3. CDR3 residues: CASSSGLAGYEQYF. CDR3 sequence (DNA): TGTGCCAGTAGTTCGGGACTAGCGGGTTACGAGCAGTACTTC. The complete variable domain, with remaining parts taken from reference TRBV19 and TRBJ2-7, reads DGGITQSPKYLFRKEGQNVTLSCEQNLNHDAMYWYRQDPGQGLRLIYYSQIVNDFQKGDIAEGYSVSREKKESFPLTVTSAQKNPTAFYLCASSSGLAGYEQYFGPGTRLTVT.

CDR3 amino acids: CASSVTGMNTEAFF. The CDR3 DNA reads as TGTGCCAGCAGTGTGACAGGGATGAACACTGAAGCTTTCTTT. The chain couples TRBV25-1 to TRBJ1-1; 7 nucleotides align to TRBD1. Germline V gene data show CDR1 as MGHDK and CDR2 as SYGVNS. After removal of 4 bases from V and 0 bases from J, the junction contained 2 bases not matched to a gene. This CDR3 comprises 14 residues.

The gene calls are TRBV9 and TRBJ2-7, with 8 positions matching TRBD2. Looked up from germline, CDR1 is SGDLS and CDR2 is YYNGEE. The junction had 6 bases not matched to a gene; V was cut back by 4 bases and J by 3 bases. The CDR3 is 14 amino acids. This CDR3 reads CASSRGLVVYEQYF. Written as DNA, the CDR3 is TGTGCCAGCAGCCGGGGACTAGTAGTCTACGAGCAGTACTTC.

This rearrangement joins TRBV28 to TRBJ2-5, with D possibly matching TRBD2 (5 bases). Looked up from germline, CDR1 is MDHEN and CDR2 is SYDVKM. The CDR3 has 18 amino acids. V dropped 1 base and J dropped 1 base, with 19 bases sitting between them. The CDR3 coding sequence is TGTGCCAGCAGTTTATCCCTTGGCCCTAGCCCTACCCAAGAGACCCAGTACTTC. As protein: CASSLSLGPSPTQETQYF.

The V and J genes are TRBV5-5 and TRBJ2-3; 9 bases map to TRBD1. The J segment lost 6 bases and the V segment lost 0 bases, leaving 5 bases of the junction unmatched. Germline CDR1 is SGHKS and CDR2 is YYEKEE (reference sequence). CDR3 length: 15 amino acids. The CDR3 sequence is CASSLVWTGEDTQYF. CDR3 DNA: TGTGCCAGCAGCTTGGTATGGACAGGGGAGGATACGCAGTATTTT.

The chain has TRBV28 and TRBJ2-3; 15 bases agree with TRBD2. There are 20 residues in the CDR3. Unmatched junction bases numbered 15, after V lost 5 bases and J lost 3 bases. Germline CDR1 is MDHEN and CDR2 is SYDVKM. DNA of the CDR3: TGTGCCAGCAGTCCCCATGGCGTGGGACTAGCGGGAGGATTGACAGATACGCAGTATTTT. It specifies CASSPHGVGLAGGLTDTQYF.

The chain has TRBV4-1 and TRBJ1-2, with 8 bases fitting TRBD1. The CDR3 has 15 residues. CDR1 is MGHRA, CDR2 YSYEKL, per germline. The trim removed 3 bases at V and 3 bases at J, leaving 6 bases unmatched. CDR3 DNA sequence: TGCGCCAGCAGCCACCAGGACAGGGCCGACTATGGCTACACCTTC. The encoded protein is CASSHQDRADYGYTF.

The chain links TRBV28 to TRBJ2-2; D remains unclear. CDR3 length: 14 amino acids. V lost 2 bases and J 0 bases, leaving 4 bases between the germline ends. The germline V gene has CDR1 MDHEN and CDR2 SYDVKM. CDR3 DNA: TGTGCCAGCAGTTTAAGACCGAACACCGGGGAGCTGTTTTTT. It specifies CASSLRPNTGELFF.